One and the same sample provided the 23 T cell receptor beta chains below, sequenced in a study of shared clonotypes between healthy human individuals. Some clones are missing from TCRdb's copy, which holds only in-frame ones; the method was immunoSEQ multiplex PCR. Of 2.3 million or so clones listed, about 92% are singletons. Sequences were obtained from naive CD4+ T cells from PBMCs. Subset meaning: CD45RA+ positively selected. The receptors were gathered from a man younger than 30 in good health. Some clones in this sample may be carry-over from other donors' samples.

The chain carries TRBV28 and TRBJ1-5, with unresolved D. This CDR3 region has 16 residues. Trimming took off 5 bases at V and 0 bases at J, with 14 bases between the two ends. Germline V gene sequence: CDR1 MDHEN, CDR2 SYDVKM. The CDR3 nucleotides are TGTGCCAGCAGTCGAGATTCAGGTTATAGCAATCAGCCCCAGCATTTT. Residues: CASSRDSGYSNQPQHF.

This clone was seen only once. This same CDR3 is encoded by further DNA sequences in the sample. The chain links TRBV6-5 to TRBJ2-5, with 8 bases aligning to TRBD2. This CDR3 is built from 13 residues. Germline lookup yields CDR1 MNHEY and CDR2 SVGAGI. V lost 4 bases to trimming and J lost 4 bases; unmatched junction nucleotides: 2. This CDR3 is CASSWSGRETQYF. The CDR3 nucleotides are TGTGCCAGCAGTTGGAGCGGGAGAGAGACCCAGTACTTC.

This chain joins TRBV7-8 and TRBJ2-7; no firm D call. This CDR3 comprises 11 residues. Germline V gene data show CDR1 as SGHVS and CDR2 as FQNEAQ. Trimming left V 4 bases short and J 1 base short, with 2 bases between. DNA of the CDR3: TGTGCCAGCAGCTGGTCCTACGAGCAGTACTTC. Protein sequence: CASSWSYEQYF.

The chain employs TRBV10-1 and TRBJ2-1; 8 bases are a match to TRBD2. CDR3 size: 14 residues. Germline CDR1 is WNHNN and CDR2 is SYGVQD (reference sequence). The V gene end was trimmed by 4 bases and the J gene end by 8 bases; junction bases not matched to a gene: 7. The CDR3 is CASSGQAGRDEQFF. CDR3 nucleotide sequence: TGCGCCAGCAGTGGACAGGCCGGGAGGGATGAGCAGTTCTTC.

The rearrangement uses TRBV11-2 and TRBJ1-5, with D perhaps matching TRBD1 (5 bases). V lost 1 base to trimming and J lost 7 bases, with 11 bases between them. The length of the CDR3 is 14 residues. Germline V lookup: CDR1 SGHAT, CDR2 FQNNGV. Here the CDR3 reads CASSLGGTGQPQHF. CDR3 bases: TGTGCCAGCAGCTTAGGTGGAACAGGACAGCCCCAGCATTTT.

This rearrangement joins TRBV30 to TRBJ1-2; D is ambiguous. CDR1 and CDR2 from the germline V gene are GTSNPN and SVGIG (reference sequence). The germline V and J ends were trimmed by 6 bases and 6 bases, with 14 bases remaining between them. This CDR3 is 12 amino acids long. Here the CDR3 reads CACSPMAHGYTF. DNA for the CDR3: TGTGCCTGTTCCCCCATGGCCCATGGCTACACCTTC. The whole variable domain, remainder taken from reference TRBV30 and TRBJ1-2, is SQTIHQWPATLVQPVGSPLSLECTVEGTSNPNLYWYRQAAGRGLQLLFYSVGIGQISSEVPQNLSASRPQDRQFILSSKKLLLSDSGFYLCACSPMAHGYTFGSGTRLTVV.

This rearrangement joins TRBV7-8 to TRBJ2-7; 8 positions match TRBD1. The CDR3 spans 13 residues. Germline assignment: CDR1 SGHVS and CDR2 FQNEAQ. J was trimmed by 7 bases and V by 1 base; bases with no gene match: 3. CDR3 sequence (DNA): TGTGCCAGCAGCTTAGGGACAGGGCGTGAGCAGTACTTC. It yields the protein CASSLGTGREQYF.

CDR3 region: CASSVDSMQYF. CDR3 sequence (DNA): TGTGCCAGCAGCGTAGACAGCATGCAGTATTTT. This sequence joins TRBV9 and TRBJ2-3; no firm D call. Germline V lookup: CDR1 SGDLS, CDR2 YYNGEE. This CDR3 has 11 residues. The V end was cut by 0 bases, the J end by 11 bases, with 7 bases between.

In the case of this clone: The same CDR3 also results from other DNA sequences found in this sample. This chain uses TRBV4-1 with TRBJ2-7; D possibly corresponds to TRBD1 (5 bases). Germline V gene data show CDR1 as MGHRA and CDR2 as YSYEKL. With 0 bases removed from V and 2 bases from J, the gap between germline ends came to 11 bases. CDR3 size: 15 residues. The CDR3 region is CASSQERQGAYEQYF. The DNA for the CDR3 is TGCGCCAGCAGCCAAGAGAGGCAGGGCGCCTACGAGCAGTACTTC.

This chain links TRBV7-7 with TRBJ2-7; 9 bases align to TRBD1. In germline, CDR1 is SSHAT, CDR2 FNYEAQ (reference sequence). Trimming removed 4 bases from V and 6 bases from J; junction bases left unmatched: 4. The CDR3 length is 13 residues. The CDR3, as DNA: TGTGCCAGCAGCTCGGGGACAGGGCGCGAGCAGTACTTC. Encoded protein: CASSSGTGREQYF. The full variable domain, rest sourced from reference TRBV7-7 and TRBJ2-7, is GAGVSQSPRYKVTKRGQDVTLRCDPISSHATLYWYQQALGQGPEFLTYFNYEAQPDKSGLPSDRFSAERPEGSISTLTIQRTEQRDSAMYRCASSSGTGREQYFGPGTRLTVT.

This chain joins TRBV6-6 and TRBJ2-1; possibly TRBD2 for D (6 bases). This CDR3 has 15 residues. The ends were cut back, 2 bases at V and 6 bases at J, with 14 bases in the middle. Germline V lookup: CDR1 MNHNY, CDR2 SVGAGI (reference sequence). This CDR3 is CASSYPAVAANEQFF. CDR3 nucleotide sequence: TGTGCCAGCAGTTACCCCGCGGTAGCGGCCAATGAGCAGTTCTTC.

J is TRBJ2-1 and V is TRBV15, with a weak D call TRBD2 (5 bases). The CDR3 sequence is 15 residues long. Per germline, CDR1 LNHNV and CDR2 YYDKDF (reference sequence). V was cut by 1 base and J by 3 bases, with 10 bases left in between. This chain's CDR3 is CATSRGPAGYNEQFF. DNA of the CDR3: TGTGCCACCAGCAGAGGCCCCGCGGGCTACAATGAGCAGTTCTTC.

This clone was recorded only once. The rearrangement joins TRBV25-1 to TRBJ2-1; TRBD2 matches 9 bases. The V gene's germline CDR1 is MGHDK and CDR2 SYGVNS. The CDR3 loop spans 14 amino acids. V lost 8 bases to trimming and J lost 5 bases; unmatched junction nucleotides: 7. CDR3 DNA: TGTGCCAGCCTAGCGGGACAAATAAACAATGAGCAGTTCTTC. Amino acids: CASLAGQINNEQFF.

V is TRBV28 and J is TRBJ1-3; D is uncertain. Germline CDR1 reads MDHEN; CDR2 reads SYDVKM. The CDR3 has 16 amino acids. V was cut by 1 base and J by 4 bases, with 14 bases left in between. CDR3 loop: CASSLFPGSAGNTIYF. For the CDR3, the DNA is TGTGCCAGCAGTTTATTTCCGGGGTCAGCAGGAAACACCATATATTTT.

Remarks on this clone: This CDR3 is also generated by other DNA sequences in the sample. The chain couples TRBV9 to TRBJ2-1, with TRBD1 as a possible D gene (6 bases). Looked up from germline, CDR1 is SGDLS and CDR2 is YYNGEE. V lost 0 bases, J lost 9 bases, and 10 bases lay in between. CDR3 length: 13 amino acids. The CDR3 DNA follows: TGTGCCAGCAGCGTAGGCACAGGGCGTGAGCAGTTCTTC. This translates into CASSVGTGREQFF.

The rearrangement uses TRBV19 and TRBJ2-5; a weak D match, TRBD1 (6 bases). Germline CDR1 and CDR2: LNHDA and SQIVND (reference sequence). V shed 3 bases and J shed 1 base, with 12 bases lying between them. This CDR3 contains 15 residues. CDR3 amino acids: CASSISQGTQETQYF. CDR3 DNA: TGTGCCAGTAGTATTTCCCAGGGGACCCAAGAGACCCAGTACTTC. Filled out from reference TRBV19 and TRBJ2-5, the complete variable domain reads DGGITQSPKYLFRKEGQNVTLSCEQNLNHDAMYWYRQDPGQGLRLIYYSQIVNDFQKGDIAEGYSVSREKKESFPLTVTSAQKNPTAFYLCASSISQGTQETQYFGPGTRLLVL.

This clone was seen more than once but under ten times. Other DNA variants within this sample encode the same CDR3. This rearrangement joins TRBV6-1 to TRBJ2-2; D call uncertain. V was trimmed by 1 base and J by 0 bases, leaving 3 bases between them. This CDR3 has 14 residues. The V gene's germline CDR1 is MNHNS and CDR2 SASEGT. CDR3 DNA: TGTGCCAGCAGTGAAGGGCCGAACACCGGGGAGCTGTTTTTT. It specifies CASSEGPNTGELFF.

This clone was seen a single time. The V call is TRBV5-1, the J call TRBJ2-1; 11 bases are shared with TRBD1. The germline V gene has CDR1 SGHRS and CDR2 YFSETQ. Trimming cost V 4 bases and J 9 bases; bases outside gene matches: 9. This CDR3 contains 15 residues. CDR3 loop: CASSVTGQGGSEQFF. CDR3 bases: TGCGCCAGCAGCGTAACGGGACAGGGGGGTAGTGAGCAGTTCTTC. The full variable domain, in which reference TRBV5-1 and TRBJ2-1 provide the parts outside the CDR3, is KAGVTQTPRYLIKTRGQQVTLSCSPISGHRSVSWYQQTPGQGLQFLFEYFSETQRNKGNFPGRFSGRQFSNSRSEMNVSTLELGDSALYLCASSVTGQGGSEQFFGPGTRLTVL.

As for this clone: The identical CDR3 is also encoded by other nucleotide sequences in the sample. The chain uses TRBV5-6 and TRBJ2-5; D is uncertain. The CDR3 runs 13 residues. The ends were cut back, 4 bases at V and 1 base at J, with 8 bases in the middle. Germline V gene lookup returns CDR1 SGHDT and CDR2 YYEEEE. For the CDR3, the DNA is TGTGCCAGCAGCCTGACCCTCCAAGAGACCCAGTACTTC. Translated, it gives CASSLTLQETQYF.

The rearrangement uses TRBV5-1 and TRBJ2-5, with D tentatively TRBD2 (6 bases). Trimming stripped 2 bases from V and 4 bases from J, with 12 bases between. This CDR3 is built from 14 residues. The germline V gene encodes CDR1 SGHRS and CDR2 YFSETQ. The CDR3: CASSLGTYRETQYF. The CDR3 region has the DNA TGCGCCAGCAGCTTAGGGACTTACAGAGAGACCCAGTACTTC. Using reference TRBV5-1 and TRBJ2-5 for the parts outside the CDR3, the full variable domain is KAGVTQTPRYLIKTRGQQVTLSCSPISGHRSVSWYQQTPGQGLQFLFEYFSETQRNKGNFPGRFSGRQFSNSRSEMNVSTLELGDSALYLCASSLGTYRETQYFGPGTRLLVL.

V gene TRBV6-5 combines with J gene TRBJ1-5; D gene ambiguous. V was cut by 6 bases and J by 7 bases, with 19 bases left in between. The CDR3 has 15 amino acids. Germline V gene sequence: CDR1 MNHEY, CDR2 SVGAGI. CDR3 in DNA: TGTGCCAGCAGCCCCATTGGGAGTAGTCGACAGCCCCAGCATTTT. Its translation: CASSPIGSSRQPQHF.

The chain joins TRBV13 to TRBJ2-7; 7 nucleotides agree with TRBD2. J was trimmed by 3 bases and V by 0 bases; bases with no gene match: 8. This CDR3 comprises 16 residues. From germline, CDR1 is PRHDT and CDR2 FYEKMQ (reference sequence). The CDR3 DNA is TGTGCCAGCAGCTTAGGGGGCGGGAGATCAAACTACGAGCAGTACTTC. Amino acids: CASSLGGGRSNYEQYF.

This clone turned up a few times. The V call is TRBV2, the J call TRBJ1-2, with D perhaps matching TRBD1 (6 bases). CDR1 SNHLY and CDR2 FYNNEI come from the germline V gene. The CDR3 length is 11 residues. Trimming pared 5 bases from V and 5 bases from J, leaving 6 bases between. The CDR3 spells CASSRGYGYTF. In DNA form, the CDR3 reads TGTGCCAGCAGTAGGGGGTATGGCTACACCTTC.